The 2 T cell receptor beta chains below were found in one sample sequenced in a study of T-cell reconstitution after alpha-beta-depleted transplantation in children. TCRbeta library preparation incorporated unique molecular identifiers. In TCRdb, the PCR reads were re-called with MiXCR into one record per CDR3 protein. The data show around 440,000 distinct CDR3 sequences, about 11% seen once. The sample here was PBMCs, taken before TCRalphabeta/CD19-depleted stem cell transplant. The source is a child aged 2 to 10 with inherited bone marrow failure, due to receive a stem cell transplant.

The chain joins TRBV18 to TRBJ1-3; D is possibly TRBD1 (6 bases). The CDR3 has 15 residues. The V gene lost 5 bases and the J gene lost 0 bases, with 11 bases spanning the gap. Germline V gene lookup returns CDR1 KGHSH and CDR2 LQKENI. CDR3 in amino acids: CASSDTGSSGNTIYF. As DNA, the CDR3 is TGTGCCAGCTCAGATACAGGGAGCTCTGGAAACACCATATATTTT.

In its sample, this clonotype was seen many times. The chain employs TRBV7-2 and TRBJ2-1; perhaps TRBD2 as D (7 bases). CDR1 and CDR2 (germline): SGHTA, FQGNSA. Between the trimmed V and J ends, which lost 1 base and 8 bases, there was a span of 9 bases. The CDR3 has 13 residues. The CDR3 DNA is TGTGCCAGCAGCTTAGAAGGGGGGGATGAGCAGTTCTTC. Translating it yields CASSLEGGDEQFF.